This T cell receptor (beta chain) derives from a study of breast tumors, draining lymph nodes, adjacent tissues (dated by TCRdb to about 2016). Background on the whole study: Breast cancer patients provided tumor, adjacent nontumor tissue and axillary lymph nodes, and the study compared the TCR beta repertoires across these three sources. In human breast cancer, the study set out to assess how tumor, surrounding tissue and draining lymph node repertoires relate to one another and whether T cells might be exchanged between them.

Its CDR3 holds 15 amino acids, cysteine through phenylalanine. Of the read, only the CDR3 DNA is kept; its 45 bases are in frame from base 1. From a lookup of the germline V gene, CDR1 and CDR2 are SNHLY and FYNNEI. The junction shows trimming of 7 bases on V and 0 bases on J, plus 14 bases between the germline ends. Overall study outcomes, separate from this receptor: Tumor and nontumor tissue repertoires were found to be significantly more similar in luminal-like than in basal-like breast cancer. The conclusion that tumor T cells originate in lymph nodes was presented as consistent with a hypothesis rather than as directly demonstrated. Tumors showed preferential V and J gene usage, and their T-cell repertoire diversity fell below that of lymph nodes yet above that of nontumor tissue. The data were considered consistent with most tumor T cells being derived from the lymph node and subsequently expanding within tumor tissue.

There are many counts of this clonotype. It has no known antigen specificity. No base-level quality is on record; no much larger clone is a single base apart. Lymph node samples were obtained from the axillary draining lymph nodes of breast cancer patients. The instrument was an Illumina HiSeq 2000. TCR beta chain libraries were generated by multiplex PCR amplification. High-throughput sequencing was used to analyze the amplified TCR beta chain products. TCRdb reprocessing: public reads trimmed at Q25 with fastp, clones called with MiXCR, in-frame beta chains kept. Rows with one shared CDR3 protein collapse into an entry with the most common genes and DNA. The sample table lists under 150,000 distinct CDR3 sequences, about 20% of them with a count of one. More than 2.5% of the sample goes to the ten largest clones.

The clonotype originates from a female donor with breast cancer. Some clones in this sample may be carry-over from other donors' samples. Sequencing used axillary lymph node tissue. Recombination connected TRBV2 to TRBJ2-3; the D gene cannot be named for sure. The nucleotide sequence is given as TGTGCCAGCACGGGCTGGCGGTCTAGCACAGATACGCAGTATTTT. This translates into CASTGWRSSTDTQYF.